A single sample is the source of the 9 T cell receptor beta chains below, sequenced in a study of T-cell reconstitution after alpha-beta-depleted transplantation in children. Researchers prepared the TCRbeta library using unique molecular identifiers, the study reports. TCRdb ran MiXCR on the PCR reads and lists one entry per CDR3 protein. This table holds 350,000 to 500,000 distinct CDR3 sequences, about 40% found once. Specimen: PBMCs, collected before TCRalphabeta/CD19-depleted stem cell transplant. The receptors stem from a girl aged 2-9 years with aplastic anemia, due to receive a stem cell transplant.

The chain joins TRBV7-8 to TRBJ2-1; 12 bases are shared with TRBD2. Germline CDR1 SGHVS, CDR2 FQNEAQ. Trimming took 6 bases from V and 6 from J; bases not matched to a gene: 6. CDR3 length equals 15 residues. The CDR3 nucleotides read TGTGCCAGCAGACTACTAGCGGGAGGAGGCAATGAGCAGTTCTTC. It translates to CASRLLAGGGNEQFF.

This rearrangement joins TRBV24-1 to TRBJ2-3; unclear D gene. CDR3 length: 13 amino acids. Trimming pared 6 bases from V and 1 base from J, leaving 7 bases between. Germline V gene lookup returns CDR1 KGHDR and CDR2 SFDVKD. Written as DNA, the CDR3 is TGTGCCACCAGTCTTACAGGCACAGATACGCAGTATTTT. As protein: CATSLTGTDTQYF.

The V call is TRBV20-1, the J call TRBJ2-2; 9 positions match TRBD2. The CDR3 has 15 amino acids. Per germline, CDR1 DFQATT and CDR2 SNEGSKA (reference sequence). The J segment lost 5 bases and the V segment lost 1 base, leaving 5 bases of the junction unmatched. The CDR3 is CSARVSGSITGELFF. CDR3 nucleotide sequence: TGCAGTGCTAGAGTTAGCGGGAGTATAACCGGGGAGCTGTTTTTT.

The rearrangement uses TRBV28 and TRBJ2-7, with 8 bases that match TRBD2. The germline CDR1 and CDR2 sequences are MDHEN and SYDVKM. The CDR3 extends over 13 amino acids. The CDR3 nucleotides are TGTGCTATAACGGGGGGGTTCTCCTACGAGCAGTACTTC. It codes for CAITGGFSYEQYF.

V and J are TRBV3-1 and TRBJ2-3; TRBD2 agrees at 11 bases. After removal of 4 bases from V and 6 bases from J, the junction contained 6 bases not matched to a gene. The CDR3 runs to 15 residues. CDR1 and CDR2 (germline): LGHDT, YNNKEL (reference sequence). CDR3 sequence (DNA): TGTGCCAGCAGCCCTTTAGCGGGAGGGCGCGATACGCAGTATTTT. Translating gives CASSPLAGGRDTQYF.

This clonotype was observed a few times. The chain uses TRBV27 and TRBJ1-1, with no clear D. Trimming shortened V by 2 bases and J by 4 bases, and 8 bases separated the two germline ends. The CDR3 has 13 amino acids. Germline-derived CDR1 and CDR2 are MNHEY and SMNVEV (reference sequence). DNA of the CDR3: TGTGCCAGCAGTTTAGGGGTGGGCACTGAAGCTTTCTTT. This codes for CASSLGVGTEAFF.

The table lists this clonotype with many counts. The chain is built from TRBV24-1 and TRBJ2-1; D perhaps matches TRBD2 (6 bases). The CDR3 loop spans 18 amino acids. CDR1 and CDR2 (germline): KGHDR, SFDVKD. With 1 base removed from V and 0 bases from J, the gap between germline ends came to 15 bases. CDR3 region: CATSDFHPQEGSYNEQFF. The DNA of the CDR3 is TGTGCCACCAGTGATTTCCACCCCCAGGAGGGCTCCTACAATGAGCAGTTCTTC.

The chain has TRBV11-2 and TRBJ2-7; the D gene is possibly TRBD1 (5 bases). V dropped 1 base and J dropped 0 bases, with 16 bases sitting between them. This CDR3 is 17 amino acids long. CDR1 and CDR2 from the germline V gene are SGHAT and FQNNGV. This CDR3 reads CASSLGSPRGRSYEQYF. The CDR3 bases are TGTGCCAGCAGCTTAGGGAGCCCTAGGGGCCGCTCCTACGAGCAGTACTTC.

The chain links TRBV28 to TRBJ2-3; weak D call: TRBD1 (5 bases). CDR1 is MDHEN and CDR2 is SYDVKM in the germline V gene. V was trimmed by 9 bases and J by 4 bases, leaving 20 bases between them. The CDR3 runs 15 residues. The CDR3 protein is CASQLQGKVADTQYF. CDR3 bases: TGTGCCAGTCAGTTGCAGGGTAAGGTGGCAGATACGCAGTATTTT.